One and the same sample provided the 27 T cell receptor beta chains below, sequenced in a study of CD8 T cells in Susac syndrome. RNA totalling about 0.45 to 1 ug underwent reverse transcription with random hexamers. TCRdb itself ran the immunoSEQ multiplex PCR reads through MiXCR, one entry per CDR3 protein. The repertoire holds 150,000 to 200,000 distinct CDR3 sequences, with approximately 94% as singletons. Sequencing was done on a sample of CD4+ T cells from PBMCs. Receptor source: a human donor in good health.

The rearrangement links TRBV7-8 to TRBJ2-5; 14 nucleotides line up with TRBD2. With V trimmed by 1 base and J by 9 bases, 7 bases remained unmatched. The CDR3 runs to 16 residues. Germline loops: CDR1 SGHVS, CDR2 FQNEAQ. In nucleotides, the CDR3 is TGTGCCAGCAGCTTAGACCTGGGACTAGCGGGAGCGGCCCAGTACTTC. This sequence encodes CASSLDLGLAGAAQYF.

The chain links TRBV4-2 to TRBJ2-5; D not certain. Germline V gene sequence: CDR1 LGHNA, CDR2 YNFKEQ. The CDR3 has 15 amino acids. Trimming shortened V by 5 bases and J by 0 bases, and 13 bases separated the two germline ends. The CDR3, as DNA: TGTGCCAGCAGCGTCTGGGCTGCGTACCAAGAGACCCAGTACTTC. Encoded protein: CASSVWAAYQETQYF.

V and J are TRBV27 and TRBJ2-3; 9 nucleotides align to TRBD2. The germline V gene has CDR1 MNHEY and CDR2 SMNVEV (reference sequence). The CDR3 runs 16 residues. V lost 10 bases, J lost 2 bases, and 13 bases stayed unmatched. The chain's CDR3 is CATTARLADPTDTQYF. In DNA, the CDR3 is TGTGCCACCACGGCCCGACTAGCGGATCCCACAGATACGCAGTATTTT.

The chain employs TRBV6-6 and TRBJ2-3; D may be TRBD2 (7 bases). The germline V gene encodes CDR1 MNHNY and CDR2 SVGAGI (reference sequence). Trimming pared 2 bases from V and 4 bases from J, leaving 13 bases between. This CDR3 comprises 15 residues. CDR3 coding DNA: TGTGCCAGCAGTTACCCTTCGGGGGGCGCAGATACGCAGTATTTT. It specifies CASSYPSGGADTQYF.

V is TRBV30 and J is TRBJ2-5; the D gene could be TRBD1 or TRBD2 (5 bases each). The CDR3 extends over 12 amino acids. Trimming removed 5 bases at V and 5 bases at J, with 12 bases between. Germline V gene lookup returns CDR1 GTSNPN and CDR2 SVGIG (reference sequence). The CDR3 loop reads CAWGGPGETQYF. The CDR3 DNA sequence: TGTGCCTGGGGGGGTCCCGGGGAGACCCAGTACTTC.

The V call is TRBV27, the J call TRBJ2-7; maybe TRBD1 (5 bases). V was shortened by 5 bases and J by 0 bases, with 11 bases between the two germline ends. The germline V gene encodes CDR1 MNHEY and CDR2 SMNVEV (reference sequence). The CDR3 spans 14 residues. DNA of the CDR3: TGTGCCAGCAGTGCAAGGACAACCTCCTACGAGCAGTACTTC. Translated, it gives CASSARTTSYEQYF.

CDR3 amino acids: CASSWGGQGENQPQHF. For the CDR3, the DNA is TGTGCCAGCAGCTGGGGTGGACAGGGGGAGAATCAGCCCCAGCATTTT. The J gene is TRBJ1-5, the V gene TRBV7-9, with 10 bases fitting TRBD1. V was pared by 4 bases and J by 4 bases, with 7 bases of the junction left unmatched. The CDR3 loop spans 16 amino acids. Per germline, CDR1 SEHNR and CDR2 FQNEAQ (reference sequence).

This clonotype was recorded once. This chain links TRBV29-1 with TRBJ2-3; 10 nucleotides line up with TRBD2. After removal of 8 bases from V and 5 bases from J, the junction contained 10 bases not matched to a gene. The CDR3 is made up of 14 amino acids. Germline CDR1 is SQVTM and CDR2 is ANQGSEA. CDR3 sequence reads: CSLLTSGYEDTQYF. The CDR3 DNA follows: TGCAGCCTCCTGACTAGCGGGTATGAAGATACGCAGTATTTT.

This chain joins TRBV3-1 and TRBJ1-3, with D uncertain. CDR1 LGHDT and CDR2 YNNKEL come from the germline V gene (reference sequence). V gave up 0 bases and J gave up 0 bases, with 9 bases separating them. The CDR3 spans 16 residues. CDR3 protein: CASSQDPPYSGNTIYF. The DNA of the CDR3 is TGTGCCAGCAGCCAAGACCCTCCGTACTCTGGAAACACCATATATTTT. The whole variable domain, filled in from reference TRBV3-1 and TRBJ1-3, reads DTAVSQTPKYLVTQMGNDKSIKCEQNLGHDTMYWYKQDSKKFLKIMFSYNNKELIINETVPNRFSPKSPDKAHLNLHINSLELGDSAVYFCASSQDPPYSGNTIYFGEGSWLTVV.

The chain employs TRBV4-1 and TRBJ2-1; D uncertain. The CDR3 length is 14 residues. Per germline, CDR1 MGHRA and CDR2 YSYEKL. Trimming stripped 4 bases from V and 10 bases from J, with 17 bases between. This chain's CDR3 is CASSPRTPTGEQFF. The DNA of the CDR3 is TGCGCCAGCAGCCCCAGGACCCCTACTGGGGAGCAGTTCTTC.

This chain joins TRBV6-4 and TRBJ2-3; D is ambiguous. Germline loops: CDR1 MRHNA, CDR2 SNTAGT. The V and J ends lost 2 bases and 2 bases respectively, with 14 bases between them. This CDR3 spans 16 amino acids. The CDR3 loop is CASSDRPNQYTDTQYF. The DNA of the CDR3 is TGTGCCAGCAGTGACCGACCCAACCAATACACAGATACGCAGTATTTT.

The rearrangement links TRBV23-1 to TRBJ2-1; TRBD2 is a possible D gene (5 bases). TRBV23-1 is known as an ORF, though its function is uncertain. The CDR3 runs 15 residues. Trimming removed 0 bases at V and 6 bases at J, with 12 bases between. The CDR3 DNA follows: TGCGCCAGCAGTCAATCCGGGGTGTTTGGCAATGAGCAGTTCTTC. This sequence encodes CASSQSGVFGNEQFF.

The chain joins TRBV29-1 to TRBJ1-3, with D perhaps matching TRBD1 (5 bases). Germline CDR1 reads SQVTM; CDR2 reads ANQGSEA. The V end lost 4 bases, the J end lost 7 bases, and 11 bases lay between the germline ends. The CDR3 totals 12 residues. The CDR3, as DNA: TGCAGCGTTGTGGAGGGGTGGAACACCATATATTTT. It yields the protein CSVVEGWNTIYF. The full variable domain, completed using reference TRBV29-1 and TRBJ1-3, is SAVISQKPSRDICQRGTSLTIQCQVDSQVTMMFWYRQQPGQSLTLIATANQGSEATYESGFVIDKFPISRPNLTFSTLTVSNMSPEDSSIYLCSVVEGWNTIYFGEGSWLTVV.

CDR3 DNA: TGCAGCGAGAAAGACAGGGGGACTGAAGCTTTCTTT. Translated: CSEKDRGTEAFF. The chain recombines TRBV29-1 with TRBJ1-1; 9 bases are shared with TRBD1. The ends lost 7 bases at V and 5 bases at J; junction bases unmatched: 5. CDR1 and CDR2 from the germline V gene are SQVTM and ANQGSEA. This CDR3 spans 12 amino acids.

The rearrangement joins TRBV20-1 to TRBJ1-2; tentative D call: TRBD1 (5 bases). The V and J ends lost 6 bases and 8 bases respectively, with 19 bases between them. The CDR3 length is 13 residues. Germline V lookup: CDR1 DFQATT, CDR2 SNEGSKA (reference sequence). As DNA, the CDR3 is TGCAGTGCCACGGTACGGGGGAATGAGGGCTACACCTTC. Its protein product is CSATVRGNEGYTF.

The rearrangement joins TRBV7-2 to TRBJ2-3, with 8 bases identical to TRBD2. V lost 1 base and J lost 0; bases outside the gene matches: 9. CDR1 is SGHTA and CDR2 is FQGNSA in the germline V gene. This CDR3 has 18 amino acids. CDR3 region: CASSLVRSSGLSTDTQYF. The CDR3 coding sequence is TGTGCCAGCAGCTTAGTTAGGTCTAGCGGGCTGAGCACAGATACGCAGTATTTT.

V usage is TRBV20-1 and J usage is TRBJ1-2; D call uncertain. Germline-derived CDR1 and CDR2 are DFQATT and SNEGSKA (reference sequence). V gave up 5 bases and J gave up 4 bases, with 17 bases separating them. This CDR3 has 14 residues. The CDR3 nucleotides are TGCAGTGCTCGAAAGGGAGGAGTCAGCTATGGCTACACCTTC. Translating gives CSARKGGVSYGYTF.

This clonotype was recorded a few times. This chain links TRBV3-1 with TRBJ1-1; D not resolved. Germline V gives CDR1 LGHDT, CDR2 YNNKEL (reference sequence). This CDR3 is 12 amino acids long. V shed 3 bases and J shed 1 base, with 3 bases lying between them. The CDR3 DNA sequence: TGTGCCAGCAGCCAGGGGAACACTGAAGCTTTCTTT. Its translation: CASSQGNTEAFF. Drawing the rest from reference TRBV3-1 and TRBJ1-1, the complete variable domain is DTAVSQTPKYLVTQMGNDKSIKCEQNLGHDTMYWYKQDSKKFLKIMFSYNNKELIINETVPNRFSPKSPDKAHLNLHINSLELGDSAVYFCASSQGNTEAFFGQGTRLTVV.

V usage is TRBV18 and J usage is TRBJ2-1, with 11 bases that match TRBD2. The junction had 13 bases not matched to a gene; V was cut back by 8 bases and J by 7 bases. CDR1 is KGHSH, CDR2 LQKENI, per germline. The CDR3 spans 16 residues. The CDR3 region has the DNA TGTGCCAGCGGTGGACTAGCGGGTCCCCTCGGGAATGAGCAGTTCTTC. Translation gives CASGGLAGPLGNEQFF.

CDR3 bases: TGCAGTGCTAGAGATAGGGACGGATTATCGAACACCGGGGAGCTGTTTTTT. Its translation: CSARDRDGLSNTGELFF. The chain joins TRBV20-1 to TRBJ2-2; TRBD1 or TRBD2 may be the D gene (5 bases each). CDR3 length equals 17 residues. Trimming stripped 0 bases from V and 0 bases from J, with 14 bases between. CDR1 and CDR2 from the germline V gene are DFQATT and SNEGSKA (reference sequence).

A single count supports this clonotype. This chain connects TRBV7-8 to TRBJ2-1, with 12 bases matching TRBD2. This CDR3 is 16 amino acids long. Germline V gives CDR1 SGHVS, CDR2 FQNEAQ. Germline trimming cut 2 bases from V and 8 bases from J; bases unmatched to any gene: 7. The CDR3 sequence: CASSLTRLAGVDEQFF. DNA of the CDR3: TGTGCCAGCAGCTTAACGAGACTAGCGGGAGTAGATGAGCAGTTCTTC.

In DNA form, the CDR3 reads TGTGCCAGCAGTTTTAGCGGGAGTATAAGCGAGCAGTACTTC. As protein: CASSFSGSISEQYF. The chain has TRBV7-9 and TRBJ2-7; 9 bases agree with TRBD2. Germline assignment: CDR1 SEHNR and CDR2 FQNEAQ (reference sequence). The CDR3 totals 14 residues. After removal of 6 bases from V and 6 bases from J, the junction contained 9 bases not matched to a gene.

This chain uses TRBV6-2 or TRBV6-3 with TRBJ2-7; 7 nucleotides match TRBD2. There are 15 residues in the CDR3. V trimming: 6 bases; J trimming: 3 bases; junction bases outside the gene matches: 11. Germline CDR1 and CDR2: MNHEY and SVGEGT. CDR3 loop: CASSLRLAGYYEQYF. The CDR3 bases are TGTGCCAGCAGCCTTCGACTAGCTGGTTACTACGAGCAGTACTTC.

The CDR3 sequence is CASRTGRQETQYF. CDR3 in DNA: TGTGCCAGTAGGACGGGGCGTCAAGAGACCCAGTACTTC. V and J are TRBV19 and TRBJ2-5; D possibly uses TRBD1 or TRBD2 (5 bases each). V shed 6 bases and J shed 2 bases, with 10 bases lying between them. The V gene's germline CDR1 is LNHDA and CDR2 SQIVND (reference sequence). The CDR3 runs 13 residues.

This chain links TRBV20-1 with TRBJ2-4; the D is unclear. Trimming took 7 bases from V and 8 from J, leaving 24 bases between them. Germline V gene sequence: CDR1 DFQATT, CDR2 SNEGSKA (reference sequence). This CDR3 is built from 15 residues. For the CDR3, the DNA is TGCAGTGTCAACCCGTTGTATAGGCCTTCGGACATTCAGTACTTC. Translation gives CSVNPLYRPSDIQYF.

The CDR3: CASSLRRGVLTF. The DNA of the CDR3 is TGTGCCAGCAGCCTACGACGGGGCGTCCTGACTTTC. The chain links TRBV3-1 to TRBJ2-6, with D possibly TRBD2 on 5 matching bases. The CDR3 runs to 12 residues. Trimming took off 4 bases at V and 12 bases at J, with 10 bases between the two ends. Germline V lookup: CDR1 LGHDT, CDR2 YNNKEL (reference sequence).

The rearrangement joins TRBV20-1 to TRBJ2-5; D perhaps matches TRBD2 (6 bases). Germline assignment: CDR1 DFQATT and CDR2 SNEGSKA (reference sequence). The CDR3 covers 16 residues. Trimming pared 5 bases from V and 3 bases from J, leaving 22 bases between. The CDR3 DNA sequence: TGCAGTGCTCCCTCTAGGGGTAGCGGTTGGGAAGAGACCCAGTACTTC. It translates to CSAPSRGSGWEETQYF.